What follows describes a single T cell receptor (beta chain). Its target is unknown. Investigators prepared the TCR beta libraries by applying iRepertoire HTBI primers and Arm-PCR of CDR3 regions. TCRdb ran MiXCR on the multiplex PCR reads and lists one entry per CDR3 protein. The table lists 500,000 or so distinct CDR3 sequences, around 15% of them singletons. The sample's time point: newly diagnosed GD, antithyroid drugs for less than 3 months. PBMCs provided the RNA from which the TCR library was made. This sample stems from a study of regulatory T cells in long-lasting Graves disease. Whole-study findings and limits: Fewer public clonotypes were shared by new patients (966) than by persistent patients (about 2,500). Persistent disease preferred TRBV28, TRBJ1-2 and TRBJ2-5.

In germline, CDR1 is LGHNT, CDR2 FRNRAP. V was pared by 1 base and J by 6 bases, with 13 bases between. The CDR3 is 14 residues long. These same records also appear under a second study, on T cells in Graves' hyperthyroidism and ophthalmopathy. This second study says: Exclusion of patients followed from uncontrolled infection, other autoimmune disease, pregnancy or lactation. The primer set for the first-round RT-PCR of the TCR CDR3 was HTBI.

The starting material was peripheral blood mononuclear cells (PBMCs), obtained at new diagnosis, from a patient treated with antithyroid drugs. This TCR derives from a man between 35 and 55 years old with Graves disease. V gene TRBV12-5 combines with J gene TRBJ2-7; D call uncertain. CDR3 nucleotide sequence: TGTGCTAGTGGTTTGGGGGTGTCCCCGGTCGAGCAGTACTTC. It encodes CASGLGVSPVEQYF.